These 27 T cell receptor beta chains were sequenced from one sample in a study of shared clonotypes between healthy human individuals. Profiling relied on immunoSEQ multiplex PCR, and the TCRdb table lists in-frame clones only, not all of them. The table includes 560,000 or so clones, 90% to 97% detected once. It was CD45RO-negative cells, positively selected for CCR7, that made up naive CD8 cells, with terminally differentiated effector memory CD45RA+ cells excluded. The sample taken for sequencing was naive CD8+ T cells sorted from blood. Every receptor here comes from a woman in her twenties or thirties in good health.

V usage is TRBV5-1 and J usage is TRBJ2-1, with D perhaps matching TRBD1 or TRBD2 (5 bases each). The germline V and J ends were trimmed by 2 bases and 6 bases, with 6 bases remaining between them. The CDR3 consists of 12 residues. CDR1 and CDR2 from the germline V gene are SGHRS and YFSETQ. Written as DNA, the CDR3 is TGCGCCAGCAGCTTTGGGGGCAATGAGCAGTTCTTC. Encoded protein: CASSFGGNEQFF.

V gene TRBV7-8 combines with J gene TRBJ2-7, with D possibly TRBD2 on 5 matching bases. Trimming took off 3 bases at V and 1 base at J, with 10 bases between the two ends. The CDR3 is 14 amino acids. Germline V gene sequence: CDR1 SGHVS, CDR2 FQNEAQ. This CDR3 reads CASSLSGKSYEQYF. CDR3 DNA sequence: TGTGCCAGCAGCTTGTCCGGGAAGTCCTACGAGCAGTACTTC. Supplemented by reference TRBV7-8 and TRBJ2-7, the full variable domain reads GAGVSQSPRYKVAKRGQDVALRCDPISGHVSLFWYQQALGQGPEFLTYFQNEAQLDKSGLPSDRFFAERPEGSVSTLKIQRTQQEDSAVYLCASSLSGKSYEQYFGPGTRLTVT.

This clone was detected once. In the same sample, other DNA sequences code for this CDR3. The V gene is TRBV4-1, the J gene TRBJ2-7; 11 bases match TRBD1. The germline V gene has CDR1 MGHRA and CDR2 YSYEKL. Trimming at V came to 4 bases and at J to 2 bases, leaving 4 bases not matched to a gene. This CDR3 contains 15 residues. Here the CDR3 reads CASSPGTGGPYEQYF. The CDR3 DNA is TGCGCCAGCAGCCCCGGGACAGGGGGACCCTACGAGCAGTACTTC.

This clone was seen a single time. The CDR3 sequence is CASSLEQGGHTDTQYF. Here the CDR3 DNA reads TGTGCCAGCAGCTTAGAACAGGGCGGCCACACAGATACGCAGTATTTT. V and J are TRBV11-2 and TRBJ2-3, with a possible D match to TRBD1 (6 bases). This CDR3 has 16 residues. Trimming took 0 bases from V and 2 from J, leaving 12 bases between them. Germline CDR1 is SGHAT and CDR2 is FQNNGV.

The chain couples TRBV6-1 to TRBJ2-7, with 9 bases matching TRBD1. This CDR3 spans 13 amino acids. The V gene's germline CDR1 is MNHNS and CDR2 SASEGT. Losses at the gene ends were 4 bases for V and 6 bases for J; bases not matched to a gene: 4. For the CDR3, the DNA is TGTGCCAGCAGTGGGACAGGGGTTCTCGAGCAGTACTTC. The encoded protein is CASSGTGVLEQYF.

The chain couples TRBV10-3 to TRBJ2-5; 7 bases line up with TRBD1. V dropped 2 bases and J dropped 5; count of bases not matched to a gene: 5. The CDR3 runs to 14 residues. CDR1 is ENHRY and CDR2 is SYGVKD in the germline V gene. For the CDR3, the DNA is TGTGCCATCAGTGAGGGACAGGTGAAGGAGACCCAGTACTTC. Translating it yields CAISEGQVKETQYF.

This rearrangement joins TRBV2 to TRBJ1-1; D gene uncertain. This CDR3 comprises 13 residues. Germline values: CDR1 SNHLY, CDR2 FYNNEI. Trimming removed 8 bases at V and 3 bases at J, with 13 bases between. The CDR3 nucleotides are TGTGCCAGCGGGGTCGGATTTGACACTGAAGCTTTCTTT. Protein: CASGVGFDTEAFF.

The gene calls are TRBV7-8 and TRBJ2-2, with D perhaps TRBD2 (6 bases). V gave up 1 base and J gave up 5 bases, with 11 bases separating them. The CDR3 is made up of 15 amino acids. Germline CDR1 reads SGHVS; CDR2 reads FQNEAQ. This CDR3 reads CASSLVTSPTGELFF. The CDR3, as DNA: TGTGCCAGCAGCTTAGTAACTAGCCCGACCGGGGAGCTGTTTTTT.

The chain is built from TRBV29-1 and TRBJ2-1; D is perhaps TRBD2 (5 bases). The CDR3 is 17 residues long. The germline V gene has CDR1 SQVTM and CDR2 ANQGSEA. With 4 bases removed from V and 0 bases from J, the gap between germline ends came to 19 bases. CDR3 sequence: CSVAGYASQHSYNEQFF. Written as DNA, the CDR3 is TGCAGCGTTGCGGGGTACGCTTCTCAACACTCCTACAATGAGCAGTTCTTC.

The CDR3 is CASSYPDANYGYTF. The CDR3 nucleotides are TGTGCCAGCAGTTACCCGGACGCTAACTATGGCTACACCTTC. J is TRBJ1-2 and V is TRBV6-6, with D uncertain. Germline V gene lookup returns CDR1 MNHNY and CDR2 SVGAGI (reference sequence). The CDR3 loop spans 14 amino acids. The V end lost 2 bases, the J end lost 0 bases, and 7 bases lay between the germline ends.

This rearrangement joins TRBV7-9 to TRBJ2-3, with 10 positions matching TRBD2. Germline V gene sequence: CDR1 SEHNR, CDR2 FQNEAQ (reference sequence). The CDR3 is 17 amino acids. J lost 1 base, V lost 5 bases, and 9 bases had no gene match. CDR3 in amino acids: CASSPSGRATRTDTQYF. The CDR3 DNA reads TGTGCCAGCAGCCCGAGCGGGAGGGCTACCCGCACAGATACGCAGTATTTT.

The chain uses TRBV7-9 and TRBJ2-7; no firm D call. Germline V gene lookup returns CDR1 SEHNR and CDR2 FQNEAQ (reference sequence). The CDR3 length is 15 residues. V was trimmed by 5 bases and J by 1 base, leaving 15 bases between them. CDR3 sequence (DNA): TGTGCCAGCAGCCAACACTCGGCGAGATCCTACGAGCAGTACTTC. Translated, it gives CASSQHSARSYEQYF.

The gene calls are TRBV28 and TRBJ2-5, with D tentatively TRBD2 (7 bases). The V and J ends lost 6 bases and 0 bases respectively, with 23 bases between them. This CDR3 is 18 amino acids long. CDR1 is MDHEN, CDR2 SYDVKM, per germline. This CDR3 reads CASSLLGGAGGYQETQYF. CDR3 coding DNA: TGTGCCAGCAGCCTACTAGGGGGGGCTGGAGGATACCAAGAGACCCAGTACTTC.

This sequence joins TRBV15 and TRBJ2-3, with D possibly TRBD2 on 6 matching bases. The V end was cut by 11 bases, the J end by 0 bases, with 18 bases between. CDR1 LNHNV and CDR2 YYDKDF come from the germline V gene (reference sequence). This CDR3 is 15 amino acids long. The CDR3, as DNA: TGTGCCGTCACGGCAGCGGGTATTAGCACAGATACGCAGTATTTT. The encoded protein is CAVTAAGISTDTQYF.

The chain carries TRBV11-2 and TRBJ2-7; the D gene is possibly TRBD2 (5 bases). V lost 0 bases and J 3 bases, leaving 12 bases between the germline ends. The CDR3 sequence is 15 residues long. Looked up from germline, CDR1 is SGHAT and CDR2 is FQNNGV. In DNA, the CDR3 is TGTGCCAGCAGCTTAGACCCGACTGGACTCTACGAGCAGTACTTC. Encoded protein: CASSLDPTGLYEQYF.

The CDR3 region has the DNA TGTGCCAGTAGCGCGGGCCTCTCCTACGAGCAGTACTTC. Translated, it gives CASSAGLSYEQYF. The rearrangement uses TRBV19 and TRBJ2-7, with a weak D call TRBD2 (5 bases). Trimming cost V 6 bases and J 0 bases, with 9 bases left between them. CDR1 and CDR2 (germline): LNHDA, SQIVND (reference sequence). There are 13 residues in the CDR3.

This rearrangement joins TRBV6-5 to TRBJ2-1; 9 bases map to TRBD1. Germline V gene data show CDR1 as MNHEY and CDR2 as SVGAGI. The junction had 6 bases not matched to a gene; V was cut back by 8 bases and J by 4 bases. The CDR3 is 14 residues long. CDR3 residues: CASGGTGTYNEQFF. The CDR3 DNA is TGTGCCAGCGGGGGGACAGGGACTTACAATGAGCAGTTCTTC.

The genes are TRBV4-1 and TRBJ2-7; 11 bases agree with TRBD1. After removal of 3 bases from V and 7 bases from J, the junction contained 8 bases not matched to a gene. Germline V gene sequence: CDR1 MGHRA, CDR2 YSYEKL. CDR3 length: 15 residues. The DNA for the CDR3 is TGCGCCAGCAGCCACGACGGGACAGGGGGAGGAGAGCAGTACTTC. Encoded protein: CASSHDGTGGGEQYF.

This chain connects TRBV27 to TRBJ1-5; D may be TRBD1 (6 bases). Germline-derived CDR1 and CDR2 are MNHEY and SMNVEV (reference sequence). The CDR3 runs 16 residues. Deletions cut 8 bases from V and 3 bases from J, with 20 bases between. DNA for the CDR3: TGTGCCAGCGGGGGGCCCGGCGGTGGATTCAATCAGCCCCAGCATTTT. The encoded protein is CASGGPGGGFNQPQHF.

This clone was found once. The CDR3 sequence: CATGKGLAIYNEQFF. CDR3 sequence (DNA): TGTGCCACCGGAAAAGGACTAGCGATCTACAATGAGCAGTTCTTC. The V and J genes are TRBV6-5 and TRBJ2-1; 9 bases match TRBD2. The length of the CDR3 is 15 residues. Trimming took 10 bases from V and 3 from J; bases not matched to a gene: 10. In germline, CDR1 is MNHEY, CDR2 SVGAGI.

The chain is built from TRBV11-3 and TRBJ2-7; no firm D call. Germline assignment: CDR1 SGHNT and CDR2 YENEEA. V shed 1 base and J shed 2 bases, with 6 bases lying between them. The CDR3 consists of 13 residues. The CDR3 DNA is TGTGCCAGCAGCTTAGGCTCTGCCTACGAGCAGTACTTC. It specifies CASSLGSAYEQYF.

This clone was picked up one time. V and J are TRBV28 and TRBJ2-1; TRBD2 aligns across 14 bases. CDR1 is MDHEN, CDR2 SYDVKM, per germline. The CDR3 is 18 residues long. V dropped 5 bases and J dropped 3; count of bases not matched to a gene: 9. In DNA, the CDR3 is TGTGCCAGCAGTGTTACCGGGACTAGCGGGAGAGGCTACAATGAGCAGTTCTTC. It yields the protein CASSVTGTSGRGYNEQFF.

The CDR3, as DNA: TGTGCCAGTAGTATTAGCCAGGGCACCTACAATGAGCAGTTCTTC. It specifies CASSISQGTYNEQFF. V and J are TRBV19 and TRBJ2-1; perhaps TRBD1 as D (5 bases). Germline CDR1 reads LNHDA; CDR2 reads SQIVND (reference sequence). The V gene lost 3 bases and the J gene lost 2 bases, with 11 bases spanning the gap. The CDR3 has 15 residues. Full variable domain (missing parts from reference TRBV19 and TRBJ2-1): DGGITQSPKYLFRKEGQNVTLSCEQNLNHDAMYWYRQDPGQGLRLIYYSQIVNDFQKGDIAEGYSVSREKKESFPLTVTSAQKNPTAFYLCASSISQGTYNEQFFGPGTRLTVL.

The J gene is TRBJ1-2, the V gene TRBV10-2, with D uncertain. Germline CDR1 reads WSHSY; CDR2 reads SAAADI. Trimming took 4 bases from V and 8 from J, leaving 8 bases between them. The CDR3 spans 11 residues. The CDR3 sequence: CASSGQLGYTF. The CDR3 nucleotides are TGCGCCAGCAGTGGTCAGCTGGGCTACACCTTC.

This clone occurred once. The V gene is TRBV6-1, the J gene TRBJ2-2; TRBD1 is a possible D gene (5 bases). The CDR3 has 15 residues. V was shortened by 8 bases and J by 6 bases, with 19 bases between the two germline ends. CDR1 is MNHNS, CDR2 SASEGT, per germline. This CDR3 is CASCTGALFPGELFF. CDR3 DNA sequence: TGTGCCAGCTGCACTGGGGCGTTGTTCCCCGGGGAGCTGTTTTTT.

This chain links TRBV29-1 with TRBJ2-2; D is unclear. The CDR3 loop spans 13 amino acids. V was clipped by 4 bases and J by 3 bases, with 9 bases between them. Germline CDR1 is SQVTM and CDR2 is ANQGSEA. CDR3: CSVVVPDTGELFF. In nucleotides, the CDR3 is TGCAGCGTTGTTGTTCCAGACACCGGGGAGCTGTTTTTT.

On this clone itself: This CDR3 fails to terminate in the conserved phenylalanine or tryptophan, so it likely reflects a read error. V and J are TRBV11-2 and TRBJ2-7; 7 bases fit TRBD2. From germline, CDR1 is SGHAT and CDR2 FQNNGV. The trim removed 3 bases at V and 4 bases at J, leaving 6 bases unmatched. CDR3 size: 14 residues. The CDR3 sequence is CASSLASGKYEQYL. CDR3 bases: TGTGCCAGCAGCTTGGCCAGCGGGAAGTACGAGCAGTACCTC.